In its sample, the clone carrying this T cell receptor beta chain ranks as medium-sized. This sample is part of a study of sequential checkpoint blockade in melanoma. Study information: Arm A got nivolumab then ipilimumab; arm B the reverse, 1:1.

The CDR3 has 17 residues. CDR1 and CDR2 from the germline V gene are SGHNT and YYREEE (reference sequence). Losses at the gene ends were 0 bases for V and 0 bases for J; bases not matched to a gene: 8. Assay: immunoSEQ multiplex PCR; the TCRdb copy retains only in-frame clones and omits some. The sample lists 15,000 to 20,000 clones, just over 70% occurring once. This sample's treatment: randomized to nivolumab then ipilimumab (arm A) or the reverse (arm B). Patients had received no earlier DNA-damaging chemotherapy. Sorted cells were live CD3+CD8+, lacking CD19 and CD56, from PBMCs. The clonotype originates from a human donor with melanoma. The chain employs TRBV5-4 and TRBJ1-1; 7 bases are a match to TRBD1. The source was CD8+ T cells sorted from blood (inferred from file names), collected from a patient given nivolumab and ipilimumab in sequence. CDR3 region: CASSLGSAGGLNTEAFF. The CDR3 DNA reads as TGTGCCAGCAGCTTGGGCTCGGCAGGGGGACTGAACACTGAAGCTTTCTTT.